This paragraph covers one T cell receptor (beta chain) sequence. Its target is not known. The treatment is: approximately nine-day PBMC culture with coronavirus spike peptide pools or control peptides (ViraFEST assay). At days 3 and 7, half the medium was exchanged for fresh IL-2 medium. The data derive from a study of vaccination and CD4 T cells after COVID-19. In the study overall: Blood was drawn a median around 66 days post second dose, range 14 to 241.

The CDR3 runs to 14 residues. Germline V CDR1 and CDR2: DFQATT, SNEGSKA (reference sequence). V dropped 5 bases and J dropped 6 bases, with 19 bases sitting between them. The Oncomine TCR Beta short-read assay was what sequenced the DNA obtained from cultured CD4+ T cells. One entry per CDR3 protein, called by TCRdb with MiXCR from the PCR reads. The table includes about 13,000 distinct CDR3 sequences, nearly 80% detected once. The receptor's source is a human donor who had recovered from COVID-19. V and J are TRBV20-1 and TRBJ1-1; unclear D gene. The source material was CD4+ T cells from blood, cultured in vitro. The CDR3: CSAEPAGWVAEAFF. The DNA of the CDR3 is TGCAGTGCTGAGCCGGCGGGGTGGGTAGCTGAAGCTTTCTTT.